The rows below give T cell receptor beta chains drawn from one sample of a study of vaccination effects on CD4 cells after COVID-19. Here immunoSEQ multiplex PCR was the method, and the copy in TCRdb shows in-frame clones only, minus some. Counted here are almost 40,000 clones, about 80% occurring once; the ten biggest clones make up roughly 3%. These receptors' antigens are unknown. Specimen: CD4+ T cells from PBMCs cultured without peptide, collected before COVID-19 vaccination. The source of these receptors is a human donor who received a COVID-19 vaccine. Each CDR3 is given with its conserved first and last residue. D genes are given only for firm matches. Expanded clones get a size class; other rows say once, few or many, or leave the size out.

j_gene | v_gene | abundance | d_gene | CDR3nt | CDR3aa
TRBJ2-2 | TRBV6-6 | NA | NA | TGTGCCAGCAAGGGGAAAGGACTCAAGAACACCGGGGAGCTGTTTTTT | CASKGKGLKNTGELFF
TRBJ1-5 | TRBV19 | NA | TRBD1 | TGTGCCAGTTCCTACCTGACAGGGGGCTACAATCAGCCCCAGCATTTT | CASSYLTGGYNQPQHF
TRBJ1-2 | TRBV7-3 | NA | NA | TGTGCCAGCAGCTCCGGTGCGGGGCGCGGCTATGGCTACACCTTC | CASSSGAGRGYGYTF
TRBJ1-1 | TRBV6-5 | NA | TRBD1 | TGTGCCAGCAGATCCGGGACAGGGCTGGCTTTCTTT | CASRSGTGLAFF
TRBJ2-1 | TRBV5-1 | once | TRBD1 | TGCGCCAGCAGCTTCGAAGGGGGCCGCAATGAGCAGTTCTTC | CASSFEGGRNEQFF
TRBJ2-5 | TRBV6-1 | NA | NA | TGTGCCAGCAGTGATCCAGGGGATAGAAAGACCCAGTACTTC | CASSDPGDRKTQYF
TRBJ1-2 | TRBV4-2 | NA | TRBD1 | TGTGCCAGCAGCTACGTGGAGGGGGCCATCTATGGCTACACCTTC | CASSYVEGAIYGYTF
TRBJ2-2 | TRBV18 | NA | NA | TGTGCCAGCTCACCACCGGTAGGGGTTAACACCGGGGAGCTGTTTTTT | CASSPPVGVNTGELFF
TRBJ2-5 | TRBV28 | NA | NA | TGTGCCAGCAGTTCTAGAGGGGAACAAGAGACCCAGTACTTC | CASSSRGEQETQYF
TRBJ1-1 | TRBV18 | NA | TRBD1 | TGTGCCAGCAACAGGGGCGACACTGAAGCTTTCTTT | CASNRGDTEAFF
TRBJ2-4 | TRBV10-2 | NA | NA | TGCGCCAGCAGTGAGCAGGGGTCGGCCAAAAACATTCAGTACTTC | CASSEQGSAKNIQYF
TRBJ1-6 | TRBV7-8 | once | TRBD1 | TGTGCCAGCAGCCTCGGGACAGGGATTAATTCACCCCTCCACTTT | CASSLGTGINSPLHF
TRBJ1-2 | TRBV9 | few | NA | TGTGCCAGCAGCGTAGGGGGTGGGGGGAACTATGGCTACACCTTC | CASSVGGGGNYGYTF
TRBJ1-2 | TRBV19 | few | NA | TGTGCCAGTAGTATCCTCGGGACAACTAACTATGGCTACACCTTC | CASSILGTTNYGYTF
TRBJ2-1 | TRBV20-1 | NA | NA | TGCAGTGCTAGTTGGGACGCAGGTAATGGTGAGCAGTTCTTC | CSASWDAGNGEQFF
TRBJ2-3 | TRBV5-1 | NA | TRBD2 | TGCGCCAGCAGCCCGGGGACTAGCGGGGCCCTCTGGGATACGCAGTATTTT | CASSPGTSGALWDTQYF
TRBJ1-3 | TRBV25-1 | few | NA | TGTGCCAGCAGTGCAGCTGGCAGCTCTGGAAACACCATATATTTT | CASSAAGSSGNTIYF
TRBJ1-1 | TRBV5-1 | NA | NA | TGCGCCAGCAGCCTCCCGGGGGCGGACACTGAAGCTTTCTTT | CASSLPGADTEAFF